Presented here are 13 T cell receptor beta chains from one specimen sequenced in a study of beta chain features in type 1 diabetes (dated by TCRdb to the late 2010s). Receptors were amplified or captured by the immunoSEQ multiplex PCR assay. All of the isolated RNA was reverse transcribed with the High Capacity cDNA Reverse Transcription Kit, so expressed TCRB transcripts were sequenced. TCRdb mirrors the immuneACCESS table, restricted to in-frame sequences. Some clones are absent from its copies; in checked studies, under half trace to an unresolved V gene, and the reason for the others is unknown. A total of some 220,000 clones appear in this sample, approximately 10% of them only once. The ten largest clones represent over 1% of the sample. The source material was central memory CD4+ T cells from blood. Receptors were obtained from a man younger than 35 in good health.

The rearrangement uses TRBV5-1 and TRBJ2-5; D remains unclear. This CDR3 has 14 amino acids. V shed 0 bases and J shed 3 bases, with 9 bases lying between them. Germline assignment: CDR1 SGHRS and CDR2 YFSETQ. Here the CDR3 reads CASSLGPNKETQYF. In DNA form, the CDR3 reads TGCGCCAGCAGCTTGGGACCCAATAAAGAGACCCAGTACTTC.

This clone was seen more than once but under ten times. V usage is TRBV30 and J usage is TRBJ2-7, with 7 bases matching TRBD1. This CDR3 has 13 residues. Germline trimming cut 2 bases from V and 3 bases from J; bases unmatched to any gene: 4. From germline, CDR1 is GTSNPN and CDR2 SVGIG (reference sequence). CDR3 sequence: CAWSKGGLYEQYF. CDR3 sequence (DNA): TGTGCCTGGAGTAAAGGGGGCCTCTACGAGCAGTACTTC.

This clone has more than one count but fewer than ten. The CDR3 bases are TGTGCCTGGGAAGTATCGGAGACCCAGTACTTC. The encoded protein is CAWEVSETQYF. The J gene is TRBJ2-5, the V gene TRBV30, with no clear D. Germline V lookup: CDR1 GTSNPN, CDR2 SVGIG (reference sequence). The V and J ends lost 5 bases and 5 bases respectively, with 9 bases between them. This CDR3 spans 11 amino acids.

This clone was counted between two and nine times. The genes are TRBV7-2 and TRBJ1-4; D might be TRBD1 (6 bases). Germline V gene lookup returns CDR1 SGHTA and CDR2 FQGNSA. This CDR3 has 15 amino acids. V shed 3 bases and J shed 0 bases, with 8 bases lying between them. The CDR3 DNA follows: TGTGCCAGCAGCTTGCAGGGGACAACTAATGAAAAACTGTTTTTT. Protein sequence: CASSLQGTTNEKLFF.

This clone appeared a few times. The gene calls are TRBV19 and TRBJ1-2; no definite D call. The CDR3 runs to 14 residues. The V gene lost 9 bases and the J gene lost 0 bases, with 14 bases spanning the gap. Germline-derived CDR1 and CDR2 are LNHDA and SQIVND (reference sequence). CDR3 amino acids: CASGRTRANYGYTF. Here the CDR3 DNA reads TGTGCCAGCGGGAGGACCCGAGCTAACTATGGCTACACCTTC.

The rearrangement joins TRBV7-3 to TRBJ2-7, with D tentatively TRBD2 (5 bases). Trimming cost V 3 bases and J 2 bases, with 8 bases left between them. The CDR3 is 13 residues long. CDR1 is SGHTA and CDR2 is FQGTGA in the germline V gene. The CDR3 spells CASSFGLTYEQYF. For the CDR3, the DNA is TGTGCCAGCAGCTTCGGACTTACCTACGAGCAGTACTTC.

Only a few counts were recorded for this clone. J is TRBJ2-7 and V is TRBV9, with 14 nucleotides matching TRBD2. The CDR3 consists of 19 residues. J was trimmed by 5 bases and V by 0 bases; bases with no gene match: 13. Germline V CDR1 and CDR2: SGDLS, YYNGEE. This CDR3 is CASSVARGGGTSGSNEQYF. CDR3 bases: TGTGCCAGCAGCGTAGCTAGGGGTGGCGGGACTAGCGGGAGCAACGAGCAGTACTTC. The complete variable domain, with remaining parts taken from reference TRBV9 and TRBJ2-7, reads DSGVTQTPKHLITATGQRVTLRCSPRSGDLSVYWYQQSLDQGLQFLIQYYNGEERAKGNILERFSAQQFPDLHSELNLSSLELGDSALYFCASSVARGGGTSGSNEQYFGPGTRLTVT.

This clone was counted many times. The chain recombines TRBV11-2 with TRBJ2-7; perhaps TRBD2 as D (6 bases). The germline gives CDR1 SGHAT, CDR2 FQNNGV. The CDR3 extends over 14 amino acids. V was cut by 6 bases and J by 0 bases, with 12 bases left in between. This CDR3 reads CASRGGGNSYEQYF. CDR3 bases: TGTGCCAGCAGAGGCGGCGGGAACTCCTACGAGCAGTACTTC.

This clone was seen a few times. This chain joins TRBV28 and TRBJ2-3, with D perhaps TRBD1 (5 bases). The CDR3 has 14 amino acids. Germline V gene data show CDR1 as MDHEN and CDR2 as SYDVKM. Trimming shortened V by 2 bases and J by 4 bases, and 10 bases separated the two germline ends. The CDR3 sequence is CASSLRQGADTQYF. DNA of the CDR3: TGTGCCAGCAGTTTACGCCAGGGTGCAGATACGCAGTATTTT.

The table lists this clone with many counts. The chain combines TRBV11-2 with TRBJ1-1; 7 bases line up with TRBD1. This CDR3 is 15 amino acids long. V lost 5 bases, J lost 4 bases, and 10 bases stayed unmatched. Germline assignment: CDR1 SGHAT and CDR2 FQNNGV. In nucleotides, the CDR3 is TGTGCCAGCAGCCTTGACAGGGCTGGGAGCACTGAAGCTTTCTTT. This codes for CASSLDRAGSTEAFF.

This chain links TRBV18 with TRBJ2-1, with TRBD2 matching 14 bases. The CDR3 loop spans 19 amino acids. Germline V gene data show CDR1 as KGHSH and CDR2 as LQKENI. V was clipped by 2 bases and J by 2 bases; unmatched bases: 8. The DNA of the CDR3 is TGTGCCAGCTCACCATTAGGGACTAGCGGGAGTAAGGCCTACAATGAGCAGTTCTTC. Its protein product is CASSPLGTSGSKAYNEQFF. Full variable domain (rest looked up from reference TRBV18 and TRBJ2-1): NAGVMQNPRHLVRRRGQEARLRCSPMKGHSHVYWYRQLPEEGLKFMVYLQKENIIDESGMPKERFSAEFPKEGPSILRIQQVVRGDSAAYFCASSPLGTSGSKAYNEQFFGPGTRLTVL.

A note on this clone: The same CDR3 can be traced to other DNA sequences in this sample. The V gene is TRBV28, the J gene TRBJ2-1; the D is unclear. The CDR3 covers 15 residues. Germline V CDR1 and CDR2: MDHEN, SYDVKM. Trimming took off 3 bases at V and 0 bases at J, with 9 bases between the two ends. CDR3 in amino acids: CASSLDRSSYNEQFF. In DNA form, the CDR3 reads TGTGCCAGCAGTTTGGATAGAAGCTCCTACAATGAGCAGTTCTTC.

This clone has more than one count but fewer than ten. This chain uses TRBV5-1 with TRBJ2-2, with TRBD2 matching over 9 bases. Unmatched junction bases numbered 4, after V lost 4 bases and J lost 6 bases. There are 14 residues in the CDR3. Germline values: CDR1 SGHRS, CDR2 YFSETQ. CDR3 DNA: TGCGCCAGCAGCAGACTAGCGGCCCCCGGGGAGCTGTTTTTT. Translating gives CASSRLAAPGELFF.